One and the same sample provided the 17 T cell receptor beta chains below, sequenced in a study of neurological immune-mediated disorders. TCRdb independently ran MiXCR on the 5' RACE reads; one entry per CDR3 protein. The repertoire holds tens of thousands of distinct CDR3 sequences, about 10% seen once, with about 6.6% in the top ten. Described time point: longitudinal time-point 1 (baseline). The sample consisted of PBMCs. Receptors were obtained from a male donor with HTLV-1-associated myelopathy (HAM/TSP).

This clonotype was detected many times. The chain couples TRBV11-2 to TRBJ2-7; D is unresolved. The V end lost 3 bases, the J end lost 6 bases, and 15 bases lay between the germline ends. CDR1 and CDR2 from the germline V gene are SGHAT and FQNNGV. This CDR3 region has 14 residues. CDR3 sequence: CASSLTLSGSEQYF. The CDR3, as DNA: TGTGCCAGCAGCTTGACACTCTCAGGCTCCGAGCAGTACTTC.

This clonotype appeared many times. The V call is TRBV7-9, the J call TRBJ2-3; the D call may be TRBD1 or TRBD2 (6 bases each). The V end was cut by 3 bases, the J end by 6 bases, with 10 bases between. The CDR3 is 13 residues long. The germline V gene encodes CDR1 SEHNR and CDR2 FQNEAQ (reference sequence). CDR3: CASSFGGIDTQYF. CDR3 nucleotide sequence: TGTGCCAGCAGCTTCGGGGGCATCGATACGCAGTATTTT. The whole variable domain, remainder taken from reference TRBV7-9 and TRBJ2-3, is DTGVSQNPRHKITKRGQNVTFRCDPISEHNRLYWYRQTLGQGPEFLTYFQNEAQLEKSRLLSDRFSAERPKGSFSTLEIQRTEQGDSAMYLCASSFGGIDTQYFGPGTRLTVL.

This clonotype was recorded a few times. V is TRBV3-1 and J is TRBJ1-1, with D possibly TRBD1 on 5 matching bases. Between the trimmed V and J ends, which lost 1 base and 11 bases, there was a span of 17 bases. The germline CDR1 and CDR2 sequences are LGHDT and YNNKEL (reference sequence). The CDR3 runs 14 residues. For the CDR3, the DNA is TGTGCCAGCAGCCAAGCAGAGGGACCGCTGGGGGCTTTCTTT. Its translation is CASSQAEGPLGAFF.

This clonotype was recorded many times. This rearrangement joins TRBV9 to TRBJ2-3, with 12 bases lining up with TRBD2. The CDR3 extends over 16 amino acids. Per germline, CDR1 SGDLS and CDR2 YYNGEE. Unmatched junction bases numbered 8, after V lost 7 bases and J lost 2 bases. Here the CDR3 reads CASAATSGGSTDTQYF. CDR3 nucleotide sequence: TGTGCCAGCGCCGCGACTAGCGGGGGATCCACAGATACGCAGTATTTT.

This clonotype was counted ten times or more. The V call is TRBV12-3 or TRBV12-4, the J call TRBJ2-3; D not resolved. This CDR3 contains 11 residues. Between the trimmed V and J ends, which lost 6 bases and 4 bases, there was a span of 5 bases. The CDR3 sequence is CASSHPDTQYF. CDR3 coding DNA: TGTGCCAGCAGCCATCCAGATACGCAGTATTTT.

The chain's CDR3 is CASSPSQGNNSPLHF. CDR3 coding DNA: TGTGCCAGCAGCCCCTCGCAGGGGAATAATTCACCCCTCCACTTT. The chain employs TRBV9 and TRBJ1-6; possibly TRBD1 for D (6 bases). The V and J ends lost 4 bases and 5 bases respectively, with 13 bases between them. Looked up from germline, CDR1 is SGDLS and CDR2 is YYNGEE. This CDR3 comprises 15 residues. Full variable domain (outside the CDR3, taken from reference TRBV9 and TRBJ1-6): DSGVTQTPKHLITATGQRVTLRCSPRSGDLSVYWYQQSLDQGLQFLIQYYNGEERAKGNILERFSAQQFPDLHSELNLSSLELGDSALYFCASSPSQGNNSPLHFGNGTRLTVT.

There are many counts of this clonotype. For the CDR3, the DNA is TGCAGTGCTAGAGTGTCTGGTATCTCCTACGAGCAGTACTTC. As protein: CSARVSGISYEQYF. The chain is built from TRBV20-1 and TRBJ2-7, with D unclear. Germline assignment: CDR1 DFQATT and CDR2 SNEGSKA (reference sequence). This CDR3 is 14 amino acids long. V lost 1 base to trimming and J lost 0 bases, with 10 bases between them.

Only one count was recorded for this clonotype. The J gene is TRBJ2-7, the V gene TRBV10-2; D remains unclear. The germline gives CDR1 WSHSY, CDR2 SAAADI. V was trimmed by 0 bases and J by 4 bases, leaving 16 bases between them. The CDR3 totals 16 residues. The CDR3 sequence is CASSESKFPGRYEQYF. For the CDR3, the DNA is TGCGCCAGCAGTGAGTCGAAGTTCCCCGGACGATACGAGCAGTACTTC.

This clonotype was seen ten or more times. The chain recombines TRBV20-1 with TRBJ2-1, with 10 positions matching TRBD1. Germline V gene lookup returns CDR1 DFQATT and CDR2 SNEGSKA (reference sequence). The CDR3 has 13 amino acids. Losses at the gene ends were 6 bases for V and 3 bases for J; bases not matched to a gene: 2. The CDR3 spells CSARDRGYNEQFF. Here the CDR3 DNA reads TGCAGTGCCCGGGACAGGGGCTACAATGAGCAGTTCTTC.

This clonotype was counted at least ten times. V is TRBV7-2 and J is TRBJ1-2, with D possibly being TRBD1 (5 bases). The CDR3 is 13 residues long. The germline V gene encodes CDR1 SGHTA and CDR2 FQGNSA. The V end lost 5 bases, the J end lost 3 bases, and 10 bases lay between the germline ends. CDR3 sequence reads: CASSPGRDYGYTF. In DNA, the CDR3 is TGTGCCAGCAGCCCCGGCAGGGACTATGGCTACACCTTC.

This clonotype was detected many times. In DNA form, the CDR3 reads TGTGCCAGCAGTTTAACAAGCGGTGATACTGAAGCTTTCTTT. This sequence encodes CASSLTSGDTEAFF. The chain links TRBV12-3 or TRBV12-4 to TRBJ1-1; no clear D. CDR3 length: 14 residues. Between the trimmed V and J ends, which lost 2 bases and 5 bases, there was a span of 12 bases.

This sequence joins TRBV20-1 and TRBJ2-1; 10 bases match TRBD2. V gave up 8 bases and J gave up 0 bases; unmatched junction bases: 19. CDR1 and CDR2 (germline): DFQATT, SNEGSKA (reference sequence). This CDR3 contains 19 residues. For the CDR3, the DNA is TGCAGTTCCTCCGGGGGGGGACTAGCGCCCCTGAGCTCCTACAATGAGCAGTTCTTC. It specifies CSSSGGGLAPLSSYNEQFF.

This clonotype was recorded at least ten times. The chain employs TRBV20-1 and TRBJ1-2, with a possible D match to TRBD1 (6 bases). Trimming shortened V by 5 bases and J by 5 bases, and 15 bases separated the two germline ends. The CDR3 has 13 amino acids. Germline loops: CDR1 DFQATT, CDR2 SNEGSKA (reference sequence). This CDR3 reads CSAGLDRLYGYTF. DNA for the CDR3: TGCAGTGCTGGCTTGGACAGATTATATGGCTACACCTTC.

This clonotype was counted at least ten times. V is TRBV12-3 or TRBV12-4 and J is TRBJ2-2, with a possible D match to TRBD1 (6 bases). The CDR3 contains 14 residues. V lost 3 bases and J lost 3, with 8 bases in between. Here the CDR3 reads CASSLRQDTGELFF. The CDR3 coding sequence is TGTGCCAGCAGTTTGCGACAGGACACCGGGGAGCTGTTTTTT.

This clonotype showed up many times. The V call is TRBV2, the J call TRBJ1-5; 7 nucleotides line up with TRBD1. V dropped 3 bases and J dropped 5; count of bases not matched to a gene: 7. The germline V gene encodes CDR1 SNHLY and CDR2 FYNNEI. The CDR3 consists of 15 residues. The DNA for the CDR3 is TGTGCCAGCAGTGACCACAGGGGTGCGGATCAGCCCCAGCATTTT. Encoded protein: CASSDHRGADQPQHF.

This clonotype came up many times. This rearrangement joins TRBV7-2 to TRBJ2-7, with 7 bases fitting TRBD1. This CDR3 comprises 19 residues. Germline CDR1 is SGHTA and CDR2 is FQGNSA. After removal of 1 base from V and 4 bases from J, the junction contained 19 bases not matched to a gene. The chain's CDR3 is CASSLVGWSAGTENYEQYF. CDR3 nucleotide sequence: TGTGCCAGCAGCTTAGTGGGTTGGTCCGCCGGGACAGAGAATTACGAGCAGTACTTC.

In this sample, this clonotype turned up many times. The gene calls are TRBV5-1 and TRBJ1-6, with TRBD1 identical over 7 bases. Germline CDR1 is SGHRS and CDR2 is YFSETQ. The trim removed 0 bases at V and 9 bases at J, leaving 3 bases unmatched. The CDR3 extends over 14 amino acids. CDR3 DNA: TGCGCCAGCAGCTTGGACAGGGGAAGTTCACCCCTCCACTTT. Protein sequence: CASSLDRGSSPLHF.